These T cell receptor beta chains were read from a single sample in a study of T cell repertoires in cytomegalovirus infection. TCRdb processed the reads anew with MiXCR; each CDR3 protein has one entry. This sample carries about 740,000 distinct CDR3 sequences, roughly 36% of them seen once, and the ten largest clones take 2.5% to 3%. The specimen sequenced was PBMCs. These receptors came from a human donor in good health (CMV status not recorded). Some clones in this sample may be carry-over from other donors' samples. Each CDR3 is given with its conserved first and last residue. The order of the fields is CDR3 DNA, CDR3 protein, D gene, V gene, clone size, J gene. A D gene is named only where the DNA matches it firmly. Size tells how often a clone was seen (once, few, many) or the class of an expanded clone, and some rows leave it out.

cdr3_nt: TGTGCCAGCAGCGTAAAGAATGAGCAGTTCTTC
cdr3_aa: CASSVKNEQFF
d_call: NA
v_call: TRBV7-2
clone_size: many
j_call: TRBJ2-1

cdr3_nt: TGTGCCAGCAGTTTCCGTTGGACGGGAACGGGACATCGCGAGCAGTACTTC
cdr3_aa: CASSFRWTGTGHREQYF
d_call: NA
v_call: TRBV27
clone_size: NA
j_call: TRBJ2-7

cdr3_nt: TGTGCCGCTCGGGACGGCAGCTCTGGGGCCAACGTCCTGACTTTC
cdr3_aa: CAARDGSSGANVLTF
d_call: NA
v_call: TRBV19
clone_size: NA
j_call: TRBJ2-6

cdr3_nt: TGTGCCAGCACCCGGGCGGGTCAGGTCCTCTCCTACGAGCAGTACTTC
cdr3_aa: CASTRAGQVLSYEQYF
d_call: NA
v_call: TRBV28
clone_size: NA
j_call: TRBJ2-7

cdr3_nt: TGTGCCAGCAGCTGGAGGCCCGGACAGACCCATGAGCAGTTCTTC
cdr3_aa: CASSWRPGQTHEQFF
d_call: NA
v_call: TRBV11-1
clone_size: few
j_call: TRBJ2-1

cdr3_nt: TGTGCCAGCAGTTATAGCGGGCCTAGCACAGATACGCAGTATTTT
cdr3_aa: CASSYSGPSTDTQYF
d_call: TRBD2
v_call: TRBV6-2/TRBV6-3
clone_size: NA
j_call: TRBJ2-3

cdr3_nt: TGTGCCAGCAGCCGTAATTTGGGGGGGATTAGAAAGTCACCCCTCCACTTT
cdr3_aa: CASSRNLGGIRKSPLHF
d_call: NA
v_call: TRBV12-3/TRBV12-4
clone_size: NA
j_call: TRBJ1-6

cdr3_nt: TGTGCCAGCAAAGAGGTCGGGGGGAACACTGAAGCTTTCTTT
cdr3_aa: CASKEVGGNTEAFF
d_call: NA
v_call: TRBV12-3/TRBV12-4
clone_size: few
j_call: TRBJ1-1

cdr3_nt: TGTGCCAGCAGCACACACTCCGGCAGGGGCGAGCAGTACTTC
cdr3_aa: CASSTHSGRGEQYF
d_call: NA
v_call: TRBV7-2
clone_size: many
j_call: TRBJ2-7

cdr3_nt: TGTGCCACCAGCAGGGATGGATGGCGGACAGCTGGCACCGGGGAGCTGTTTTTT
cdr3_aa: CATSRDGWRTAGTGELFF
d_call: NA
v_call: TRBV15
clone_size: few
j_call: TRBJ2-2

cdr3_nt: TGTGCCAGCAGTTATGGACAGGGGGTAGGCACTGAAGCTTTCTTT
cdr3_aa: CASSYGQGVGTEAFF
d_call: TRBD1
v_call: TRBV6-5
clone_size: NA
j_call: TRBJ1-1

cdr3_nt: TGTGCCAGCAGCTTTGGAGCGGGAGATCACTACGAGCAGTACTTC
cdr3_aa: CASSFGAGDHYEQYF
d_call: TRBD2
v_call: TRBV7-9
clone_size: NA
j_call: TRBJ2-7

cdr3_nt: TGTGCCAGCAGTCGTCTCAGGGGTCCTCCCAATCAGCCCCAGCATTTT
cdr3_aa: CASSRLRGPPNQPQHF
d_call: NA
v_call: TRBV12-3/TRBV12-4
clone_size: NA
j_call: TRBJ1-5

cdr3_nt: TGTGCCAGCAGCCGGAGGTCAGGGATCAATCAGCCCCAGCATTTT
cdr3_aa: CASSRRSGINQPQHF
d_call: NA
v_call: TRBV7-2
clone_size: few
j_call: TRBJ1-5

cdr3_nt: TGTGCCAGCAGCTCCTTAGCGGGAGAGGAAAACATTCAGTACTTC
cdr3_aa: CASSSLAGEENIQYF
d_call: TRBD2
v_call: TRBV28
clone_size: few
j_call: TRBJ2-4

cdr3_nt: TGTGCCAGCAGCTTCGGGGGAGTAGCCGTACAGCCCCAGCATTTT
cdr3_aa: CASSFGGVAVQPQHF
d_call: NA
v_call: TRBV7-2
clone_size: few
j_call: TRBJ1-5

cdr3_nt: TGCAGTGCTAGAGACGAAAGAACAAGGACAGGGGTGTCCTATAATTCACCCCTCCACTTT
cdr3_aa: CSARDERTRTGVSYNSPLHF
d_call: TRBD1
v_call: TRBV20-1
clone_size: NA
j_call: TRBJ1-6

cdr3_nt: TGTGCCAGCAGCTTAAATCCTTTGGGGGAGCTGTTTTTT
cdr3_aa: CASSLNPLGELFF
d_call: NA
v_call: TRBV7-2
clone_size: NA
j_call: TRBJ2-2

cdr3_nt: TGTGCCAGTAGTATAGAAGCGGGAGTTGGTACCGGGGAGCTGTTTTTT
cdr3_aa: CASSIEAGVGTGELFF
d_call: TRBD2
v_call: TRBV19
clone_size: few
j_call: TRBJ2-2

cdr3_nt: TGTGCCAGCAGCTTGGAAGCGGGGCGAAACCAAGAGACCCAGTACTTC
cdr3_aa: CASSLEAGRNQETQYF
d_call: TRBD2
v_call: TRBV7-6
clone_size: few
j_call: TRBJ2-5

cdr3_nt: TGCAGCGCCGGAAACTCTGGGGCCAACGTCCTGACTTTC
cdr3_aa: CSAGNSGANVLTF
d_call: NA
v_call: TRBV29-1
clone_size: NA
j_call: TRBJ2-6

cdr3_nt: TGTGCCAGCAGTTACGGGGACGGAAGCCATCAGCCCCAGCATTTT
cdr3_aa: CASSYGDGSHQPQHF
d_call: NA
v_call: TRBV6-5
clone_size: NA
j_call: TRBJ1-5

cdr3_nt: TGTGCCAGCAGCCTTAGAGGCAGCGGGGGGGACATACAAGAGACCCAGTACTTC
cdr3_aa: CASSLRGSGGDIQETQYF
d_call: TRBD2
v_call: TRBV9
clone_size: once
j_call: TRBJ2-5

cdr3_nt: TGTGCCAGCAGCCAAGATATCCAGATGAACACTGAAGCTTTCTTT
cdr3_aa: CASSQDIQMNTEAFF
d_call: NA
v_call: TRBV14
clone_size: NA
j_call: TRBJ1-1

cdr3_nt: TGTGCCAGCAGGCCTAGCGGGGGTTGGAATGAGCAGTTCTTC
cdr3_aa: CASRPSGGWNEQFF
d_call: TRBD2
v_call: TRBV7-9
clone_size: NA
j_call: TRBJ2-1

cdr3_nt: TGCAGTGCTCCTACTCTAGCGGGGCGCACAGATACGCAGTATTTT
cdr3_aa: CSAPTLAGRTDTQYF
d_call: TRBD2
v_call: TRBV20-1
clone_size: few
j_call: TRBJ2-3

cdr3_nt: TGTGCCAGCGGTACACAGGGATCAGGGAACACTGAAGCTTTCTTT
cdr3_aa: CASGTQGSGNTEAFF
d_call: NA
v_call: TRBV28
clone_size: NA
j_call: TRBJ1-1

cdr3_nt: TGTGCCAGCAGCCCCCGCACACAGGGGTTAAACACTGAAGCTTTCTTT
cdr3_aa: CASSPRTQGLNTEAFF
d_call: TRBD1
v_call: TRBV7-8
clone_size: NA
j_call: TRBJ1-1

cdr3_nt: TGCAGCGGTGGCGGAGCTAGCGGGATAAACAATGAGCAGTTCTTC
cdr3_aa: CSGGGASGINNEQFF
d_call: TRBD2
v_call: TRBV20-1
clone_size: few
j_call: TRBJ2-1

cdr3_nt: TGTGCCATCAGTGGGAGACATGATGAAGCTTTCTTT
cdr3_aa: CAISGRHDEAFF
d_call: NA
v_call: TRBV10-3
clone_size: NA
j_call: TRBJ1-1

cdr3_nt: TGTGCCAGCAGTTACTGGGAGGGGGCGGGAAATGAAAAACTGTTTTTT
cdr3_aa: CASSYWEGAGNEKLFF
d_call: TRBD1
v_call: TRBV6-5
clone_size: few
j_call: TRBJ1-4